The clone carrying this TCR beta chain was recorded a few times. Its antigen is still unknown. The data derive from a study of identical twins. Study-level findings and limits: A cross-sectional statistical analysis, not follow-up of the same donors, supported the conclusions. In cord blood, abundant beta clonotypes had fewer insertions; memory showed no trend.

CDR3 length: 11 residues. Looked up from germline, CDR1 is DFQATT and CDR2 is SNEGSKA (reference sequence). With 3 bases clipped from V and 8 bases from J, the junction kept 2 bases outside the gene matches. TCRdb itself ran the 5' RACE reads through MiXCR, one entry per CDR3 protein. The sample lists about 890,000 distinct CDR3 sequences; more than 9% were seen once. The data also belong to a second study, concerning yellow fever vaccine responses in identical twins. That report notes: The T cell response to vaccination in identical twins was reportedly partly convergent and partly personalized.

This clonotype was obtained from a woman under 30 in good health. J is TRBJ1-2 and V is TRBV20-1, with 8 nucleotides matching TRBD1. What was sequenced was PBMCs. The CDR3 region is CSASGTGGYTF. The DNA for the CDR3 is TGCAGTGCTAGTGGGACAGGCGGCTACACCTTC.